This TCR beta chain was identified during a study of T cell changes during pregnancy in multiple sclerosis. CDR3 length equals 13 residues. Trimming removed 3 bases at V and 1 base at J, with 6 bases between. CDR1 is SGHTA and CDR2 is FQGTGA in the germline V gene. Here immunoSEQ multiplex PCR was the method, and the copy in TCRdb shows in-frame clones only, minus some. The data show about 77,000 clones, 90% to 95% seen once. The source material was peripheral blood, sampled after pregnancy. The V and J genes are TRBV7-3 and TRBJ1-1; D might be TRBD1 (5 bases). This clonotype originated in a female donor in good health, enrolled as a control in a pregnancy study. The CDR3 is CASSFGANTEAFF. The CDR3 DNA sequence: TGTGCCAGCAGCTTTGGGGCGAACACTGAAGCTTTCTTT.